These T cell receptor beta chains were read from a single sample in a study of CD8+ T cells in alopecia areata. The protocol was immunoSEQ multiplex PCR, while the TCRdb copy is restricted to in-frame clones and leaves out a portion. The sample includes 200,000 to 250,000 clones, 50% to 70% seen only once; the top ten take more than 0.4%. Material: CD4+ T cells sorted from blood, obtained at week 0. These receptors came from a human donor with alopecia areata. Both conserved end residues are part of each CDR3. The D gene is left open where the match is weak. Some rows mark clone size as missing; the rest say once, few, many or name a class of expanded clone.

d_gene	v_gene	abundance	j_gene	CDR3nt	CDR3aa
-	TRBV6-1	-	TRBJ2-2	TGTGCCAGCAGTGCTCGGACCTACACCGGGGAGCTGTTTTTT	CASSARTYTGELFF
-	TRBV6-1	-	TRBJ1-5	TGTGCCAGCAGTGACAATAGCAATCAGCCCCAGCATTTT	CASSDNSNQPQHF
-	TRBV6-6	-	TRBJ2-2	TGTGCCAGCAGTTACTCGATGCCCGGGGAGCTGTTTTTT	CASSYSMPGELFF
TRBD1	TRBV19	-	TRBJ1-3	TGTGCCAGTAGTCGGGACAGTTTTGGAAACACCATATATTTT	CASSRDSFGNTIYF
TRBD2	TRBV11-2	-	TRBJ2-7	TGTGCCAGCAGCTGGACTAGCGGGAGTCGGGAGCAGTACTTC	CASSWTSGSREQYF
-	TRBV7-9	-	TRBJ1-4	TGTGCCAGCAGCCGTGGGAGGGGAGAGGAAAAACTGTTTTTT	CASSRGRGEEKLFF
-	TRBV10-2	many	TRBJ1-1	TGCGCCGCGAGAGTTGCCTCGCTCCGTCACAGCGATGAAGCTTTCTTT	CAARVASLRHSDEAFF
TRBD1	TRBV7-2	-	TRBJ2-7	TGTGCCAGCAGCCCCCGACAGGGGGTTAGCGAGCAGTACTTC	CASSPRQGVSEQYF
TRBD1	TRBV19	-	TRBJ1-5	TGTGCCAGTAACAGACAGGGAGGGCCCCAGCATTTT	CASNRQGGPQHF
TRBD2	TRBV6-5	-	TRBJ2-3	TGTGCCAGCAGTTCTAAACTAGCGGATACGCAGTATTTT	CASSSKLADTQYF
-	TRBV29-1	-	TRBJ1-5	TGCAGCGTTGGAGAGTCCCTCGCGAATCAGCCCCAGCATTTT	CSVGESLANQPQHF
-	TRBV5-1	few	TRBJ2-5	TGCGCCAGCAGCTTTTATAGGAACAAACAAGAGACCCAGTACTTC	CASSFYRNKQETQYF
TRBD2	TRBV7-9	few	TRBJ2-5	TGTGCCAGCAGCTCGGGACTAGCGGGCCAAGAGACCCAGTACTTC	CASSSGLAGQETQYF
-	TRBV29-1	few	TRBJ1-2	TGCAGCGTCCGCGGGGCCGTTGTGGATGGCTACACCTTC	CSVRGAVVDGYTF
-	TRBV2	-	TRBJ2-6	TGTGCCAGCAGGCACCGGGACGCTGGGGCCAACGTCCTGACTTTC	CASRHRDAGANVLTF
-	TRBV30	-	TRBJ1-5	TGTGCCTGGAGTTATCGCGGGACACCTAGCAATCAGCCCCAGCATTTT	CAWSYRGTPSNQPQHF
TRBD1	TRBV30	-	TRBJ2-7	TGTGCCTGGAGTGTATGGGGACAGGGGGCATACGAGCAGTACTTC	CAWSVWGQGAYEQYF
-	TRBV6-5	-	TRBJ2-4	TGTGCCAGCAGTGAGGACGGAAAAAACATTCAGTACTTC	CASSEDGKNIQYF
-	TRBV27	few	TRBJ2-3	TGTGCCAGCAGTTTGATGATGGGACTGAGCACAGATACGCAGTATTTT	CASSLMMGLSTDTQYF
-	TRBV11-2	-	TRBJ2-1	TGTGCCAGCAGCTTGACGGTAGTGGCTTACAATGAGCAGTTCTTC	CASSLTVVAYNEQFF
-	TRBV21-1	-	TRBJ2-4	TGTGCCAGCAGCAACGTCGACATTCAGTACTTC	CASSNVDIQYF
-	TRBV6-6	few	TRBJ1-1	TGTGCCAGCAGCGGAGGAATAAACACTGAAGCTTTCTTT	CASSGGINTEAFF
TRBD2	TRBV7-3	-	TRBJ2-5	TGTGCCAGCAGCTTAGGGCTAGCGGAGCGGGAGACCCAGTACTTC	CASSLGLAERETQYF
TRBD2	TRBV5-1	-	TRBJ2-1	TGCGCCAGCAGCCCTGGACTAGCGGGAGTCCACAATGAGCAGTTCTTC	CASSPGLAGVHNEQFF
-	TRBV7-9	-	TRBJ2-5	TGTGCCAGCACCCAAGAGACCCAGTACTTC	CASTQETQYF
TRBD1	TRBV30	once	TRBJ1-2	TGTGCCTGGATCGAGACAGGGCATGGCTACACCTTC	CAWIETGHGYTF
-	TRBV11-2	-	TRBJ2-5	TGTGCCAGCAGCGGGGGTCTCCAAGAGACCCAGTACTTC	CASSGGLQETQYF
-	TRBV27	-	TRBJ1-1	TGTGCCAGCAAGAAGGAGGGGCTGAACACTGAAGCTTTCTTT	CASKKEGLNTEAFF
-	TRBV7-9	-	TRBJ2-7	TGTGCCAGCAGCTCCGTGGGAGGGGGCGAGCAGTACTTC	CASSSVGGGEQYF
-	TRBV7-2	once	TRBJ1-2	TGTGCCAGCAGCCCCGGGACGGCGAACTATGGCTACACCTTC	CASSPGTANYGYTF
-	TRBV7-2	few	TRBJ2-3	TGTGCCAGCAGCTTAAGCAGCTCAGATACGCAGTATTTT	CASSLSSSDTQYF
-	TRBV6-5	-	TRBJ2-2	TGTGCCAGCAGTTACGGGGGGAGCCGGGCCGGGGAGCTGTTTTTT	CASSYGGSRAGELFF
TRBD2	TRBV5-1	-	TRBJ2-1	TGCGCCAGCAGCTTGGGGCTAGCGGGAGGTATCTCCTACAATGAGCAGTTCTTC	CASSLGLAGGISYNEQFF
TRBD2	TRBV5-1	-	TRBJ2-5	TGCGCCAGCAGCTCGTGGACTAGCGGGAGTCCCGGGGAGACCCAGTACTTC	CASSSWTSGSPGETQYF
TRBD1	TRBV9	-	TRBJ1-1	TGTGCCAGCAGCCCGCGACAGGGGGCTATGAGCACTGAAGCTTTCTTT	CASSPRQGAMSTEAFF
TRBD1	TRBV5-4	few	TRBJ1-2	TGTGCCAGCAGCCTCGACAGGGAGGGCTACACCTTC	CASSLDREGYTF
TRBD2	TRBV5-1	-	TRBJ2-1	TGCGCCAGCAGCCTGACTAGCAGAGTAGATGAGCAGTTCTTC	CASSLTSRVDEQFF
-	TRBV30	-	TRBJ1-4	TGTGCCTGGAGTGCAGCCTCACGGGCTAATGAAAAACTGTTTTTT	CAWSAASRANEKLFF
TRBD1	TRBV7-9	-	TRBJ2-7	TGTGCCAGCAGCTTACTTGGTCGGGACAGGGCTACCTACGAGCAGTACTTC	CASSLLGRDRATYEQYF
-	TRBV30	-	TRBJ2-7	TGTGCCTGGAGACTCGGGTTCGAGCAGTACTTC	CAWRLGFEQYF
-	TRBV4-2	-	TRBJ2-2	TGTGCCAGCAGCCAAGTTAGGGGGGACACCGGGGAGCTGTTTTTT	CASSQVRGDTGELFF
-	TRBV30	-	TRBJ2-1	TGTGCCTGGAGTGTAGGGCTAAACAATGAGCAGTTCTTC	CAWSVGLNNEQFF
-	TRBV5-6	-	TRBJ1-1	TGTGCCAGCAGCCCACATGGGGCTGAAGCTTTCTTT	CASSPHGAEAFF
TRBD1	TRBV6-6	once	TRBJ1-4	TGTGCCAGCAGTGCCCCCGGGACAGGACCCCTGACGCGACTGTTTTTT	CASSAPGTGPLTRLFF
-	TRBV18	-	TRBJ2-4	TGTGCCAGCTCACCATGGGATTTAGCAGCCAAAAACATTCAGTACTTC	CASSPWDLAAKNIQYF
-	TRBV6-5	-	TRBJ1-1	TGTGCCAGCAGTTACTCAACCGGGAACACTGAAGCTTTCTTT	CASSYSTGNTEAFF
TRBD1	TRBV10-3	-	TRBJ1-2	TGTGCCATCAGGCCTGGACAGGGGGACTATGGCTACACCTTC	CAIRPGQGDYGYTF
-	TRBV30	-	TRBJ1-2	TGTGCCTGGAAATATCCGGGGATCTATGGCTACACCTTC	CAWKYPGIYGYTF
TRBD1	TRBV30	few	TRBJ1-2	TGTGCCTGGAGTACCCAGGGGGTGCATGGCTACACCTTC	CAWSTQGVHGYTF
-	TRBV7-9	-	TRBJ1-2	TGTGCCAGCAGCTCATCTAACTATGGCTACACCTTC	CASSSSNYGYTF
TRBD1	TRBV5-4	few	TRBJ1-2	TGTGCCAGCTCGAGGACAGGGTCAAACTATGGCTACACCTTC	CASSRTGSNYGYTF
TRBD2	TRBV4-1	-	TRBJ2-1	TGCGCCAGCAGCGACCAACCCCTAGCGGGAGGCGATGAGCAGTTCTTC	CASSDQPLAGGDEQFF
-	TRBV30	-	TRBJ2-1	TGTGCCTGGAGTATAGTAGGGAGCAGCAATGAGCAGTTCTTC	CAWSIVGSSNEQFF
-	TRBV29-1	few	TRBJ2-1	TGCAGCGTTGACTCTACGAACAGGGCGGGCAATGAGCAGTTCTTC	CSVDSTNRAGNEQFF
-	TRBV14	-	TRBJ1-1	TGTGCCAGCAGCCAAGTCTACCCGGCGGACACTGAAGCTTTCTTT	CASSQVYPADTEAFF
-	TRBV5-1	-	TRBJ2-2	TGCGCCAGCAGCTTGTCCCAGGGGAACACCGGGGAGCTGTTTTTT	CASSLSQGNTGELFF
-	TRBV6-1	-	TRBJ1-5	TGTGCCAGCAGTGAATGGAGAGGTGGGCAGCCCCAGCATTTT	CASSEWRGGQPQHF
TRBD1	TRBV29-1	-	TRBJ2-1	TGCAGCGTCGTAGGGGGGGACAGGGTGTACAATGAGCAGTTCTTC	CSVVGGDRVYNEQFF
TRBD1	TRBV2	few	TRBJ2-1	TGTGCCAGCGGTACGGGGACAGTGCAGTTCTTC	CASGTGTVQFF